One sample yielded the 31 T cell receptor beta chains listed below, sequenced in a study of cytomegalovirus exposure and HLA in healthy donors. A multiplex PCR was run with 60 Vbeta primers and 13 Jbeta primers. Clones were sequenced by immunoSEQ multiplex PCR, and TCRdb holds only the in-frame ones, with some missing. The table has about 150,000 clones, more than 65% seen once. The sample was PBMCs. The receptors stem from a man aged 50-59 years in good health and CMV-seropositive.

This chain joins TRBV19 and TRBJ1-1; D is ambiguous. The germline V gene encodes CDR1 LNHDA and CDR2 SQIVND (reference sequence). The CDR3 length is 16 residues. Trimming removed 0 bases from V and 5 bases from J, with 16 bases in between. The CDR3 protein is CASSIDPALGATEAFF. CDR3 nucleotides: TGTGCCAGTAGTATAGATCCCGCCCTAGGCGCAACTGAAGCTTTCTTT.

This clone was detected a few times. The chain recombines TRBV5-6 with TRBJ1-5; a possible D gene is TRBD1 (6 bases). Trimming shortened V by 1 base and J by 5 bases, and 16 bases separated the two germline ends. CDR3 length: 16 residues. Germline V CDR1 and CDR2: SGHDT, YYEEEE. The DNA of the CDR3 is TGTGCCAGCAGCTTGTCGACCAGGGGTCCTGATCAGCCCCAGCATTTT. Protein sequence: CASSLSTRGPDQPQHF.

The chain has TRBV28 and TRBJ2-3, with D perhaps TRBD2 (6 bases). The CDR3 extends over 17 amino acids. Trimming shortened V by 7 bases and J by 2 bases, and 22 bases separated the two germline ends. CDR1 MDHEN and CDR2 SYDVKM come from the germline V gene. The CDR3 DNA sequence: TGTGCCAGCACCCCTCCCTTGGGGCAGGGACTCACAGATACGCAGTATTTT. Translating it yields CASTPPLGQGLTDTQYF.

The V and J genes are TRBV2 and TRBJ2-7; D may be TRBD2 (6 bases). Germline CDR1 and CDR2: SNHLY and FYNNEI. The V end was cut by 6 bases, the J end by 3 bases, with 12 bases between. This CDR3 region has 13 residues. The CDR3 coding sequence is TGTGCCAGCAGGGAGGGACTCTACTACGAGCAGTACTTC. Amino acids: CASREGLYYEQYF.

The chain joins TRBV5-1 to TRBJ2-3; 8 bases match TRBD2. The junction had 7 bases not matched to a gene; V was cut back by 3 bases and J by 1 base. From germline, CDR1 is SGHRS and CDR2 YFSETQ. The length of the CDR3 is 16 residues. The CDR3 coding sequence is TGCGCCAGCAGCTCGGTGGGGACTAGGGGCACAGATACGCAGTATTTT. It specifies CASSSVGTRGTDTQYF.

V usage is TRBV5-6 and J usage is TRBJ2-7, with D unresolved. V shed 4 bases and J shed 4 bases, with 12 bases lying between them. This CDR3 has 13 amino acids. CDR1 SGHDT and CDR2 YYEEEE come from the germline V gene. This chain's CDR3 is CASSSSGTYEQYF. For the CDR3, the DNA is TGTGCCAGCAGCAGCTCGGGTACTTACGAGCAGTACTTC. The whole variable domain, remainder taken from reference TRBV5-6 and TRBJ2-7, is DAGVTQSPTHLIKTRGQQVTLRCSPKSGHDTVSWYQQALGQGPQFIFQYYEEEERQRGNFPDRFSGHQFPNYSSELNVNALLLGDSALYLCASSSSGTYEQYFGPGTRLTVT.

The genes are TRBV30 and TRBJ1-4; possibly TRBD1 for D (5 bases). Trimming stripped 5 bases from V and 4 bases from J, with 14 bases between. The CDR3 is 14 amino acids. Germline V CDR1 and CDR2: GTSNPN, SVGIG (reference sequence). Here the CDR3 reads CAWGGDVNNEKLFF. CDR3 sequence (DNA): TGTGCCTGGGGGGGGGACGTGAATAATGAAAAACTGTTTTTT.

This clone is categorized as medium-sized. The J gene is TRBJ2-7, the V gene TRBV4-1; 13 nucleotides agree with TRBD2. The CDR3 spans 15 residues. Trimming cost V 4 bases and J 5 bases; bases outside gene matches: 5. Germline assignment: CDR1 MGHRA and CDR2 YSYEKL. In nucleotides, the CDR3 is TGCGCCAGCAGCCCAGGACTAGCGGGAGAGAACGAGCAGTACTTC. This gives the protein CASSPGLAGENEQYF.

The chain carries TRBV15 and TRBJ2-5, with 9 bases matching TRBD2. V was pared by 0 bases and J by 2 bases, with 13 bases of the junction left unmatched. Germline CDR1 is LNHNV and CDR2 is YYDKDF (reference sequence). This CDR3 comprises 19 residues. Here the CDR3 DNA reads TGTGCCACCAGCAGAGATAAGGCGGGAGGGAGCGGACCTCAAGAGACCCAGTACTTC. It encodes CATSRDKAGGSGPQETQYF.

The chain links TRBV5-1 to TRBJ1-4, with D possibly being TRBD1 (5 bases). The germline V and J ends were trimmed by 0 bases and 5 bases, with 8 bases remaining between them. Germline lookup yields CDR1 SGHRS and CDR2 YFSETQ. The CDR3 has 14 residues. CDR3 in DNA: TGCGCCAGCAGCTTGGGCCCAGGGAATGAAAAACTGTTTTTT. Translated: CASSLGPGNEKLFF.

The chain is built from TRBV7-9 and TRBJ1-5; D uncertain. V lost 5 bases and J lost 7, with 12 bases in between. The CDR3 has 13 residues. Germline values: CDR1 SEHNR, CDR2 FQNEAQ (reference sequence). The CDR3 nucleotides read TGTGCCAGCAGCCGTGCAAGGGAGCAGCCCCAGCATTTT. This translates into CASSRAREQPQHF.

The V and J genes are TRBV5-4 and TRBJ2-7, with TRBD2 matching 7 bases. The J segment lost 5 bases and the V segment lost 4 bases, leaving 9 bases of the junction unmatched. There are 14 residues in the CDR3. Germline V gene data show CDR1 as SGHNT and CDR2 as YYREEE (reference sequence). The CDR3 reads CASSRGIGRDEQYF. DNA for the CDR3: TGTGCCAGCAGCCGGGGTATAGGGAGGGACGAGCAGTACTTC.

The V gene is TRBV28, the J gene TRBJ1-2; a weak D match, TRBD1 (5 bases). CDR1 and CDR2 from the germline V gene are MDHEN and SYDVKM. V was cut by 6 bases and J by 7 bases, with 9 bases left in between. This CDR3 region has 11 residues. This CDR3 reads CASRIRGGYTF. The CDR3 DNA reads as TGTGCCAGCAGAATTAGGGGTGGCTACACCTTC.

The chain links TRBV4-1 to TRBJ2-6, with D perhaps TRBD2 (6 bases). CDR3 length: 19 residues. The V and J ends lost 1 base and 1 base respectively, with 17 bases between them. Germline assignment: CDR1 MGHRA and CDR2 YSYEKL. The CDR3 spells CASSQGGGRERSGANVLTF. The CDR3, as DNA: TGCGCCAGCAGCCAAGGGGGAGGCAGGGAGAGGTCTGGGGCCAACGTCCTGACTTTC.

CDR3 in amino acids: CASSYLGEPSGNTIYF. The CDR3 nucleotides are TGTGCCAGCAGTTACCTTGGGGAGCCCTCTGGAAACACCATATATTTT. The J gene is TRBJ1-3, the V gene TRBV6-6; no clear D gene. The CDR3 runs 16 residues. Trimming shortened V by 2 bases and J by 0 bases, and 11 bases separated the two germline ends. Germline assignment: CDR1 MNHNY and CDR2 SVGAGI (reference sequence).

In its sample, this clone was seen once. The chain combines TRBV11-2 with TRBJ2-3, with a weak D call TRBD2 (6 bases). This CDR3 comprises 14 residues. V was clipped by 5 bases and J by 0 bases, with 9 bases between them. CDR1 is SGHAT and CDR2 is FQNNGV in the germline V gene. The CDR3 here is CASSLLASTDTQYF. DNA for the CDR3: TGTGCCAGCAGCCTACTAGCCAGCACAGATACGCAGTATTTT.

This clone turned up a few times. This chain joins TRBV6-5 and TRBJ2-5; 10 bases fit TRBD1. The CDR3 length is 15 residues. Germline V gives CDR1 MNHEY, CDR2 SVGAGI. Trimming took 6 bases from V and 0 from J; bases not matched to a gene: 4. The DNA for the CDR3 is TGTGCCAGCAGGACGGGACAGGGGTACCAAGAGACCCAGTACTTC. Its protein is CASRTGQGYQETQYF.

The rearrangement links TRBV30 to TRBJ2-3; 16 bases align to TRBD2. The V gene's germline CDR1 is GTSNPN and CDR2 SVGIG (reference sequence). The CDR3 is 18 residues long. V lost 8 bases, J lost 6 bases, and 17 bases stayed unmatched. The CDR3 sequence is CAHGSRGTSGRALDTQYF. The CDR3 DNA follows: TGTGCCCATGGAAGCCGAGGGACTAGCGGGAGGGCCCTCGATACGCAGTATTTT.

By share of the sample, this clone is medium-sized. J is TRBJ2-1 and V is TRBV6-4; 9 bases are shared with TRBD2. The CDR3 contains 16 residues. The J segment lost 7 bases and the V segment lost 0 bases, leaving 7 bases of the junction unmatched. Germline V gene sequence: CDR1 MRHNA, CDR2 SNTAGT. The CDR3 loop reads CASSDSLAGDTNEQFF. The CDR3, as DNA: TGTGCCAGCAGTGACTCCTTAGCGGGAGATACTAATGAGCAGTTCTTC.

The chain is built from TRBV7-9 and TRBJ2-3, with 10 bases aligning to TRBD2. V was clipped by 1 base and J by 2 bases; unmatched bases: 12. The CDR3 length is 19 residues. The germline gives CDR1 SEHNR, CDR2 FQNEAQ (reference sequence). DNA of the CDR3: TGTGCCAGCAGCTTAGGGCTCAGCGGGAGGGCCGAGGCCACAGATACGCAGTATTTT. Translated, it gives CASSLGLSGRAEATDTQYF.

This chain connects TRBV11-2 to TRBJ2-3; a weak D match, TRBD2 (5 bases). The CDR3 covers 14 residues. The germline gives CDR1 SGHAT, CDR2 FQNNGV. V was trimmed by 6 bases and J by 0 bases, leaving 10 bases between them. Here the CDR3 reads CASRPRTSTDTQYF. DNA for the CDR3: TGTGCCAGCAGGCCACGGACTAGCACAGATACGCAGTATTTT.

This clone was seen a single time. CDR3 region: CASSLGGTGINYGYTF. The CDR3 nucleotides read TGTGCCAGCAGCTTAGGTGGGACAGGAATTAACTATGGCTACACCTTC. This chain uses TRBV7-9 with TRBJ1-2; 8 nucleotides match TRBD1. Germline V lookup: CDR1 SEHNR, CDR2 FQNEAQ (reference sequence). Trimming cost V 1 base and J 1 base; bases outside gene matches: 5. CDR3 length: 16 residues.

The V call is TRBV6-6, the J call TRBJ2-7, with TRBD2 matching over 10 bases. After removal of 6 bases from V and 5 bases from J, the junction contained 4 bases not matched to a gene. This CDR3 comprises 13 residues. Germline loops: CDR1 MNHNY, CDR2 SVGAGI (reference sequence). The CDR3 protein is CASRAGGRDEQYF. DNA of the CDR3: TGTGCCAGCAGAGCGGGAGGGCGGGACGAGCAGTACTTC.

The chain links TRBV6-1 to TRBJ1-1; 10 nucleotides match TRBD1. J lost 3 bases, V lost 6 bases, and 4 bases had no gene match. Germline V gene data show CDR1 as MNHNS and CDR2 as SASEGT. The CDR3 runs 14 residues. In DNA form, the CDR3 reads TGTGCCAGCAGGACAGGGGGCGCGTACACTGAAGCTTTCTTT. It is translated as CASRTGGAYTEAFF.

This clone showed up just a few times. The chain is built from TRBV7-9 and TRBJ2-7, with TRBD1 identical over 8 bases. Germline V gives CDR1 SEHNR, CDR2 FQNEAQ (reference sequence). The CDR3 runs 13 residues. The CDR3 DNA is TGTTTGGTTAGCAGGACAGGGACCTACGAGCAGTACTTC. Amino acid sequence: CLVSRTGTYEQYF.

The chain recombines TRBV5-1 with TRBJ2-7; 7 bases line up with TRBD2. The CDR3 covers 16 residues. V shed 4 bases, J shed 3 bases, and the junction held 13 bases outside the gene matches. Germline CDR1 SGHRS, CDR2 YFSETQ. Here the CDR3 reads CASSVGLRDYVYEQYF. CDR3 DNA: TGCGCCAGCAGCGTAGGACTTAGGGACTACGTCTACGAGCAGTACTTC. Full variable domain (remainder filled in from reference TRBV5-1 and TRBJ2-7): KAGVTQTPRYLIKTRGQQVTLSCSPISGHRSVSWYQQTPGQGLQFLFEYFSETQRNKGNFPGRFSGRQFSNSRSEMNVSTLELGDSALYLCASSVGLRDYVYEQYFGPGTRLTVT.

In this sample, this clone turned up a few times. V gene TRBV7-9 combines with J gene TRBJ2-7; D may be TRBD1 (6 bases). Deletions cut 5 bases from V and 2 bases from J, with 16 bases between. The CDR3 is 15 amino acids. CDR1 is SEHNR and CDR2 is FQNEAQ in the germline V gene (reference sequence). The CDR3 spells CASSGRTAETYEQYF. The CDR3 DNA follows: TGTGCCAGCAGCGGAAGGACAGCCGAAACCTACGAGCAGTACTTC.

The chain combines TRBV5-6 with TRBJ2-7; D is unresolved. Deletions cut 4 bases from V and 6 bases from J, with 11 bases between. The CDR3 totals 12 residues. The germline V gene encodes CDR1 SGHDT and CDR2 YYEEEE. In DNA, the CDR3 is TGTGCCAGCAGCCGACGAGCAGGCGAGCAGTACTTC. It is translated as CASSRRAGEQYF.

The chain combines TRBV19 with TRBJ2-1; 9 nucleotides align to TRBD1. Trimming took 5 bases from V and 7 from J; bases not matched to a gene: 18. The CDR3 loop spans 18 amino acids. CDR1 and CDR2 from the germline V gene are LNHDA and SQIVND (reference sequence). Here the CDR3 reads CASSAHFTGGGDGNEQFF. The CDR3 region has the DNA TGTGCCAGTAGTGCGCACTTCACAGGGGGCGGGGATGGAAATGAGCAGTTCTTC.

This sequence joins TRBV10-2 and TRBJ2-3; D may be TRBD1 (6 bases). V was pared by 0 bases and J by 3 bases, with 7 bases between. Germline CDR1 reads WSHSY; CDR2 reads SAAADI. The CDR3 is 14 amino acids. In nucleotides, the CDR3 is TGCGCCAGCAGTGAGTCGGGGGCAACAGATACGCAGTATTTT. Translating gives CASSESGATDTQYF.

This clone was detected only once. The V and J genes are TRBV28 and TRBJ2-7, with 8 bases aligning to TRBD1. The CDR3 spans 15 residues. V shed 5 bases and J 0 bases; nucleotides not matched to a gene: 6. CDR1 is MDHEN, CDR2 SYDVKM, per germline. Here the CDR3 reads CASSPRTGSSYEQYF. The CDR3 DNA follows: TGTGCCAGCAGTCCCAGGACAGGGAGCTCCTACGAGCAGTACTTC.